The rows below give T cell receptor beta chains drawn from one sample of a study of cytomegalovirus exposure and HLA in healthy donors. The protocol was immunoSEQ multiplex PCR, while the TCRdb copy is restricted to in-frame clones and leaves out a portion. The table has around 150,000 clones, roughly 76% seen once; the top ten hold roughly 1.9%. Material for sequencing was PBMCs. These TCRs come from a human donor in good health. Both conserved end residues are part of each CDR3. Each record gives: D gene, J gene, clone size, V gene, CDR3 protein, CDR3 DNA. The D gene is left open where the match is weak. Clone size is given for some rows only: seen once, a few or many times, or a class if the clone is expanded.

TRBD2	TRBJ2-2	NA	TRBV7-9	CASSLGLAGTGELFF	TGTGCCAGCAGCTTAGGGCTAGCGGGCACCGGGGAGCTGTTTTTT
TRBD1	TRBJ2-3	NA	TRBV12-5	CASGYTGGSTDTQYF	TGTGCTAGTGGATATACAGGGGGCAGTACAGATACGCAGTATTTT
TRBD2	TRBJ2-3	NA	TRBV2	CASSSPAGAEVTQYF	TGTGCCAGCAGTTCCCCAGCGGGGGCCGAAGTTACGCAGTATTTT
NA	TRBJ2-5	NA	TRBV27	CASSLQAGLGQETQYF	TGTGCCAGCAGTTTACAGGCAGGGTTAGGCCAAGAGACCCAGTACTTC
TRBD1	TRBJ1-1	NA	TRBV4-1	CASSQAAGTGGAYTEAFF	TGCGCCAGCAGCCAAGCCGCCGGGACAGGGGGCGCCTACACTGAAGCTTTCTTT
NA	TRBJ1-2	once	TRBV27	CASSPPGGGYGYTF	TGTGCCAGCAGTCCTCCGGGGGGAGGCTATGGCTACACCTTC
TRBD1	TRBJ2-2	few	TRBV5-8	CASSLGGTGPTGELFF	TGTGCCAGCAGCTTGGGGGGGACAGGACCCACCGGGGAGCTGTTTTTT
TRBD2	TRBJ2-7	NA	TRBV5-8	CASSPGGVLSYEQYF	TGTGCCAGCAGCCCGGGGGGGGTTCTCTCCTACGAGCAGTACTTC
TRBD1	TRBJ1-5	NA	TRBV6-5	CSSSKHTGVNQPQHF	TGTTCCAGCAGCAAACACACAGGGGTCAATCAGCCCCAGCATTTT
TRBD1	TRBJ1-1	NA	TRBV19	CASSINRGRISTEAFF	TGTGCCAGTAGTATCAACAGGGGCCGGATTTCCACTGAAGCTTTCTTT
NA	TRBJ2-7	NA	TRBV7-2	CASSFPGGAYEQYF	TGTGCCAGCAGCTTTCCCGGCGGCGCCTACGAGCAGTACTTC
NA	TRBJ2-7	NA	TRBV10-3	CAIGPGASYEQYF	TGTGCCATCGGGCCGGGAGCCTCCTACGAGCAGTACTTC
NA	TRBJ2-1	few	TRBV13	CASSLGLMGASSYNEQFF	TGTGCCAGCAGCTTAGGCCTAATGGGGGCGAGCTCCTACAATGAGCAGTTCTTC
NA	TRBJ2-6	NA	TRBV6-6	CASNGVVSGANVLTF	TGTGCCAGCAATGGAGTTGTCTCTGGGGCCAACGTCCTGACTTTC
NA	TRBJ1-2	NA	TRBV19	CASKKAGAYDYGYTF	TGTGCCAGTAAAAAGGCAGGGGCATACGACTATGGCTACACCTTC
TRBD1	TRBJ2-5	NA	TRBV5-6	CASGGQGTYQETQYF	TGTGCCAGCGGGGGACAGGGGACGTACCAAGAGACCCAGTACTTC
TRBD1	TRBJ1-1	NA	TRBV2	CASRITGGLVMNTEAFF	TGTGCCAGCAGGATAACAGGGGGCCTAGTTATGAACACTGAAGCTTTCTTT
NA	TRBJ1-3	NA	TRBV4-3	CASSQGGGNTIYF	TGCGCCAGCAGCCAGGGGGGGGGAAACACCATATATTTT
TRBD1	TRBJ1-1	NA	TRBV11-3	CASSSRDRDATEAFF	TGTGCCAGCAGCTCACGCGACAGGGACGCCACTGAAGCTTTCTTT
TRBD1	TRBJ1-6	NA	TRBV15	CATSGRTGGSPLHF	TGTGCCACCAGCGGACGGACAGGGGGCTCACCCCTCCACTTT
TRBD1	TRBJ2-5	NA	TRBV7-9	CASRERGTGDQETQYF	TGTGCCAGCAGGGAGAGAGGGACAGGGGACCAAGAGACCCAGTACTTC
TRBD1	TRBJ1-2	few	TRBV9	CASSVGDRGPLDYGYTF	TGTGCCAGCAGCGTAGGGGACAGGGGGCCATTGGACTATGGCTACACCTTC
NA	TRBJ1-4	NA	TRBV19	CASSEQRIPNEKLFF	TGTGCCAGTAGTGAACAAAGAATACCCAATGAAAAACTGTTTTTT
TRBD1	TRBJ2-7	NA	TRBV5-1	CASSTDRGYEQYF	TGCGCCAGCAGCACGGACAGGGGCTACGAGCAGTACTTC
TRBD1	TRBJ1-2	NA	TRBV7-2	CASTFSGQLSYGYTF	TGTGCCAGCACCTTTTCGGGACAGTTAAGCTATGGCTACACCTTC
NA	TRBJ2-7	NA	TRBV7-3	CASSLIGGTYEQYF	TGTGCCAGCAGCTTAATTGGGGGCACCTACGAGCAGTACTTC
NA	TRBJ1-5	few	TRBV2	CASTPMRAYDQPQHF	TGTGCCAGCACCCCGATGAGGGCATACGATCAGCCCCAGCATTTT
NA	TRBJ1-2	NA	TRBV19	CASSIPGARGYTF	TGTGCCAGTAGTATACCTGGGGCGCGTGGCTACACCTTC
NA	TRBJ2-7	NA	TRBV21-1	CASSRDGAVDRGFHGEQYF	TGTGCCAGCAGCCGTGACGGGGCCGTTGACAGGGGCTTCCACGGCGAGCAGTACTTC
TRBD1	TRBJ1-2	NA	TRBV27	CASSSAPGQANYGYTF	TGTGCCAGCAGTTCAGCTCCGGGACAGGCTAACTATGGCTACACCTTC
TRBD1	TRBJ1-2	NA	TRBV6-5	CASSYSTGVGYTF	TGTGCCAGCAGTTATTCGACAGGGGTCGGCTACACCTTC
TRBD1	TRBJ1-1	once	TRBV4-1	CASSPGQGEVRTEAFF	TGCGCCAGCAGCCCCGGACAGGGGGAGGTGAGAACTGAAGCTTTCTTT
NA	TRBJ1-5	NA	TRBV12-5	CASGLVLEQPQHF	TGTGCTAGTGGTTTGGTATTGGAGCAGCCCCAGCATTTT
TRBD2	TRBJ2-7	NA	TRBV6-6	CASTLLAGVDEQYF	TGTGCCAGCACCTTACTAGCGGGGGTCGACGAGCAGTACTTC
TRBD1	TRBJ2-2	once	TRBV7-2	CASSEGTGVNTGELFF	TGTGCCAGCAGCGAGGGGACAGGGGTTAACACCGGGGAGCTGTTTTTT
NA	TRBJ2-5	NA	TRBV5-4	CASRELLQQETQYF	TGTGCCAGCAGGGAGCTTCTCCAGCAGGAGACCCAGTACTTC
NA	TRBJ1-5	NA	TRBV19	CASSMTHYSNQPQHF	TGTGCCAGTAGTATGACGCACTATAGCAATCAGCCCCAGCATTTT
TRBD2	TRBJ2-3	NA	TRBV7-6	CASSSTPIAGGNPDTQYF	TGTGCCAGCAGCTCGACCCCAATAGCGGGGGGAAATCCGGATACGCAGTATTTT
TRBD2	TRBJ2-1	NA	TRBV7-2	CASSLSRQAGGNEQFF	TGTGCCAGCAGCTTATCGCGGCAAGCGGGGGGGAATGAGCAGTTCTTC
NA	TRBJ2-2	few	TRBV5-1	CASSLVAGSEAGELFF	TGCGCCAGCAGCTTGGTGGCGGGGAGCGAGGCCGGGGAGCTGTTTTTT
TRBD2	TRBJ2-7	NA	TRBV7-3	CASSLFRRGDSYEQYF	TGTGCCAGCAGCTTATTTCGACGGGGGGACTCCTACGAGCAGTACTTC
NA	TRBJ2-2	NA	TRBV10-2	CATSFTGTNTGELFF	TGCGCCACTTCATTTACAGGGACGAACACCGGGGAGCTGTTTTTT
TRBD1	TRBJ1-4	NA	TRBV6-5	CASSYRDRGANEKLFF	TGTGCCAGCAGTTATCGGGACAGAGGGGCTAATGAAAAACTGTTTTTT
NA	TRBJ1-6	NA	TRBV18	CASSSPGLPLHF	TGTGCCAGCTCATCTCCGGGTTTACCCCTCCACTTT
TRBD2	TRBJ2-1	NA	TRBV7-7	CASSLALAGGPNEQFF	TGTGCCAGCAGCCTGGCACTAGCGGGGGGGCCCAATGAGCAGTTCTTC
TRBD1	TRBJ1-4	few	TRBV6-5	CASSYSTGINEKLFF	TGTGCCAGCAGTTACTCGACAGGGATTAATGAAAAACTGTTTTTT